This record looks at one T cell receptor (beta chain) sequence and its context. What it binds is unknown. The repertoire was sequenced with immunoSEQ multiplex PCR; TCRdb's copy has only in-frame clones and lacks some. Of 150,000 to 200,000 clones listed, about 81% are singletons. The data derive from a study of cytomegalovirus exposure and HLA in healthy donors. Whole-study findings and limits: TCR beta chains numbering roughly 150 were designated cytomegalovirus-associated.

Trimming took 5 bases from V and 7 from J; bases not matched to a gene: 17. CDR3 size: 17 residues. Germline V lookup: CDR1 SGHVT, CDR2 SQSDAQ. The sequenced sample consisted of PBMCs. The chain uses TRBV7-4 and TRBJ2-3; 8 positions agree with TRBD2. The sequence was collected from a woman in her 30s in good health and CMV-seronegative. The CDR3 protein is CASSTRIPGLVMYTQYF. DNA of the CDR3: TGTGCCAGCAGCACACGGATTCCGGGACTAGTTATGTATACGCAGTATTTT.